This T cell receptor (beta chain) is drawn from a study of blood T cell repertoires in COVID-19. Study details: Nucleic acid was either cDNA or gDNA, and it came from T cells, B-cell-depleted T cells, or PBMCs.

As processed by the authors: How many nucleated cells were present was estimated from reference gene primer amplification. Libraries were prepared by immunoSEQ multiplex PCR; TCRdb keeps only in-frame clonotypes and omits some of them. The DNA gave D and trimming, while V, J and clone size come from that table. The sample lists under 300,000 clones; roughly 90% were seen once. Germline V gene lookup returns CDR1 LGHDT and CDR2 YNNKEL (reference sequence). With V trimmed by 6 bases and J by 7 bases, 8 bases remained unmatched. This CDR3 comprises 15 residues. The sequenced sample was peripheral blood. The clonotype originates from a woman in her twenties or thirties with active or convalescent COVID-19. V gene TRBV3-1 (or the pseudogene TRBV3-2) combines with J gene TRBJ1-6, with 8 bases that match TRBD1. Here the CDR3 DNA reads TGTGCCAGCAGTCAGCAGGACAGGGACAATTCACCCCTCCACTTT. This translates into CASSQQDRDNSPLHF.